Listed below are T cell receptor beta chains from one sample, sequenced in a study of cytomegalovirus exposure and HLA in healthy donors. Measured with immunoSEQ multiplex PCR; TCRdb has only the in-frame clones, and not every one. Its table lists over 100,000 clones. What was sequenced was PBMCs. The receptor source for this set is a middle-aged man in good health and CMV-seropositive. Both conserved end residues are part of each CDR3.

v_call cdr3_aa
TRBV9 CASSVGWPKGGTDTQYF
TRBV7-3 CASSPGGSTDTQYF
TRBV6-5 CASSYRAGESYNEQFF
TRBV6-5 CASTLGGYSPLHF
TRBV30 CAWSYRQGDQPQHF
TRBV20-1 CSARTGDEQYF
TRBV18 CASSLHRPGLAGAQAYEQYF
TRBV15 CATSREGLTNQPQHF
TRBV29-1 CSVLPVWSPNTIYF
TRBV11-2 CASSPPNAGTNEKLFF
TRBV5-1 CASSTPGLAGGRPYNEQFF
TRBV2 CASSEATGHYEQYF
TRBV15 CATSRGDRGHSNGYTF
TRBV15 CATSRDGQGANQPQHF
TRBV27 CASRPDRVIQQTQYF
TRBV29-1 CSVDGSSGSTIYF
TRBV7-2 CASSLVGQGQQPQHF
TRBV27 CASAPLTLGTSGRADEQYF
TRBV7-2 CASSTNTGELFF